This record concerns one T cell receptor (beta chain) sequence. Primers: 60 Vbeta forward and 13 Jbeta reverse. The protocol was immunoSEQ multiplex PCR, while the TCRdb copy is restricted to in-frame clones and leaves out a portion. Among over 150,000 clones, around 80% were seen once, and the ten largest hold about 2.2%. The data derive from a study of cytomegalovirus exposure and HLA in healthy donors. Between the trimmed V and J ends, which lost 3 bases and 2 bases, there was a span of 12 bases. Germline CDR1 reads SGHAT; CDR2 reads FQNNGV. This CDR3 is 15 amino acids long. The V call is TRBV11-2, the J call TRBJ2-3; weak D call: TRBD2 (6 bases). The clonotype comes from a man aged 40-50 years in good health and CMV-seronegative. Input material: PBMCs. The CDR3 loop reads CASSFDRRDTDTQYF. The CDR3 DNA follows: TGTGCCAGCAGCTTCGATCGGAGGGACACAGATACGCAGTATTTT.